This paragraph covers one T cell receptor beta chain sequence. Antigen specificity is unknown. CDR1 SNHLY and CDR2 FYNNEI come from the germline V gene. Germline trimming cut 6 bases from V and 1 base from J; bases unmatched to any gene: 6. The CDR3 runs to 14 residues. This sample is drawn from a study of beta chain features in type 1 diabetes. In the study overall: Sorted cells examined across all samples numbered around 99,000,000.

Sorting gave populations that all exceeded 95% purity. The entirety of the isolated RNA underwent reverse transcription, so expressed TCRB transcripts were sequenced. Some clones are missing from TCRdb's copy, which holds only in-frame ones; the method was immunoSEQ multiplex PCR. In the table there are a few hundred thousand clones, approximately 12% of which are singletons. Study-level findings and limits: Patients with Type 1 diabetes showed moderately but significantly shorter TCRB CDR3s in all four CD4+ subsets.

This TCR was sampled from a young woman with type 1 diabetes. The rearrangement uses TRBV2 and TRBJ2-7; 7 nucleotides match TRBD2. Sequenced sample: naive CD4+ T cells from blood. This CDR3 is CASSRGSGSYEQYV. In nucleotides, the CDR3 is TGTGCCAGCAGCCGCGGGAGTGGGTCCTACGAGCAGTACGTC.